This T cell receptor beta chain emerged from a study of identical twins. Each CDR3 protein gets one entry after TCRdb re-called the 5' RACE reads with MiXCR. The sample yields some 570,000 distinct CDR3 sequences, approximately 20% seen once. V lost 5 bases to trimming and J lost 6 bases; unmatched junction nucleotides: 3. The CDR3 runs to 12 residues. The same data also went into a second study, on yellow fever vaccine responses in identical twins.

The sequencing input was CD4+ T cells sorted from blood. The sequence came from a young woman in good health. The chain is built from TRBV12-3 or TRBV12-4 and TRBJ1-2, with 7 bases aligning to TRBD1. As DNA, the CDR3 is TGTGCCAGCAGTCCAACAGGGGATGGCTACACCTTC. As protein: CASSPTGDGYTF.